Following are 25 T cell receptor beta chains from one sample sequenced in a study of cytomegalovirus exposure and HLA in healthy donors (dated by TCRdb to the late 2010s). The library was made by the immunoSEQ multiplex PCR assay. The source is immuneACCESS, and TCRdb retained only in-frame sequences with V and J called. Part of the clones is not carried over; for the studies checked, unresolved V genes explain less than half of this, and the remainder is unexplained. The sample profile shows about 170,000 clones; 75% to 90% of them were found once. The ten biggest clones cover around 2% of the sample. The sequencing sample was made of PBMCs. The receptors were gathered from a woman between 18 and 29 years old in good health and CMV-seronegative.

V gene TRBV5-6 combines with J gene TRBJ2-7, with a tentative D call TRBD1 (6 bases). The germline V gene has CDR1 SGHDT and CDR2 YYEEEE. The CDR3 length is 15 residues. The germline V and J ends were trimmed by 6 bases and 1 base, with 17 bases remaining between them. The CDR3, as DNA: TGTGCCAGCATCCCGGGACAAGGGGCATCCTACGAGCAGTACTTC. Translation gives CASIPGQGASYEQYF.

This clone showed up just once. V is TRBV7-2 and J is TRBJ1-2; D perhaps matches TRBD1 (6 bases). Germline CDR1 SGHTA, CDR2 FQGNSA. V was trimmed by 3 bases and J by 6 bases, leaving 11 bases between them. The CDR3 sequence is 13 residues long. The CDR3 region has the DNA TGTGCCAGCAGCTTCAGACAGGTACATGGCTACACCTTC. The encoded protein is CASSFRQVHGYTF.

The chain employs TRBV10-3 and TRBJ1-5; D may be TRBD1 (5 bases). CDR1 is ENHRY and CDR2 is SYGVKD in the germline V gene. V was shortened by 4 bases and J by 7 bases, with 20 bases between the two germline ends. CDR3 length equals 16 residues. The CDR3 here is CAISGSPEGVNQPQHF. Here the CDR3 DNA reads TGTGCCATCAGTGGGTCCCCTGAAGGGGTTAACCAGCCCCAGCATTTT.

The J gene is TRBJ2-2, the V gene TRBV29-1; possibly TRBD2 for D (5 bases). The CDR3 runs to 15 residues. Trimming took 7 bases from V and 2 from J, leaving 17 bases between them. Germline V gene data show CDR1 as SQVTM and CDR2 as ANQGSEA. CDR3 amino acids: CSAYLGVSNTGELFF. The CDR3 DNA is TGCAGCGCCTATCTCGGGGTATCAAACACCGGGGAGCTGTTTTTT.

The chain links TRBV19 to TRBJ1-5, with D possibly being TRBD1 (5 bases). This CDR3 spans 15 amino acids. Germline V lookup: CDR1 LNHDA, CDR2 SQIVND (reference sequence). V lost 5 bases, J lost 4 bases, and 15 bases lay in between. CDR3 bases: TGTGCCAGTAGTGGCAACGGAGGGACTAATCAGCCCCAGCATTTT. This codes for CASSGNGGTNQPQHF.

The V call is TRBV10-3, the J call TRBJ2-7, with 8 nucleotides matching TRBD1. The CDR3 totals 13 residues. Germline V lookup: CDR1 ENHRY, CDR2 SYGVKD. V shed 6 bases, J shed 3 bases, and the junction held 4 bases outside the gene matches. The CDR3 loop reads CAIRRQGSYEQYF. Written as DNA, the CDR3 is TGTGCCATCAGACGACAGGGGAGCTACGAGCAGTACTTC.

Concerning this clone: A read error may account for a junction end that differs from germline. The chain links TRBV18 to TRBJ2-7; D is possibly TRBD1 (6 bases). The germline CDR1 and CDR2 sequences are KGHSH and LQKENI. The CDR3 has 12 residues. The CDR3 loop is CASSRDEGGPSF. CDR3 bases: TGTGCCAGCTCCCGTGACGAAGGGGGACCCTCCTTC.

The gene calls are TRBV12-2 and TRBJ2-3; TRBD1, as called in the table, went unchecked against the DNA. TRBV12-2 is a listed pseudogene. CDR3 length equals 16 residues. The CDR3 spells CASRQRQGTPADTQYF. DNA of the CDR3: TGTGCAAGTCGACAACGACAGGGTACCCCCGCAGATACGCAGTATTTT.

CDR3 sequence (DNA): TGCAGCGTTGACTTTTCCGGCCGGGGGGTAAGCGAGCAGTACTTC. Translating it yields CSVDFSGRGVSEQYF. This rearrangement joins TRBV29-1 to TRBJ2-7; 7 nucleotides match TRBD2. Germline lookup yields CDR1 SQVTM and CDR2 ANQGSEA. CDR3 length equals 15 residues. V gave up 3 bases and J gave up 6 bases; unmatched junction bases: 14.

The chain links TRBV6-5 to TRBJ1-6, with TRBD1 identical over 10 bases. The J segment lost 9 bases and the V segment lost 6 bases, leaving 5 bases of the junction unmatched. Germline values: CDR1 MNHEY, CDR2 SVGAGI. CDR3 length equals 14 residues. This chain's CDR3 is CASSPGTGASPLHF. In nucleotides, the CDR3 is TGTGCCAGCAGCCCCGGGACAGGGGCTTCACCCCTCCACTTT.

The chain joins TRBV5-4 to TRBJ2-1, with 12 bases matching TRBD2. Germline CDR1 SGHNT, CDR2 YYREEE (reference sequence). The CDR3 contains 16 residues. Trimming cost V 4 bases and J 3 bases; bases outside gene matches: 5. The CDR3 DNA reads as TGTGCCAGCAGCGCTATGACTAGCGGGAGCTACAATGAGCAGTTCTTC. Its translation: CASSAMTSGSYNEQFF.

The chain combines TRBV7-9 with TRBJ2-1; D possibly corresponds to TRBD2 (6 bases). The CDR3 spans 16 residues. Germline assignment: CDR1 SEHNR and CDR2 FQNEAQ (reference sequence). V was trimmed by 5 bases and J by 3 bases, leaving 17 bases between them. The CDR3 DNA is TGTGCCAGCAGCCAAAGGTACGGGGGACTCTACAATGAGCAGTTCTTC. As protein: CASSQRYGGLYNEQFF.

The chain combines TRBV7-9 with TRBJ2-3, with 9 bases lining up with TRBD1. The germline gives CDR1 SEHNR, CDR2 FQNEAQ (reference sequence). V trimming: 9 bases; J trimming: 1 base; junction bases outside the gene matches: 2. There are 13 residues in the CDR3. The CDR3, as DNA: TGTGCCAGTAGGACAGGGGGCACAGATACGCAGTATTTT. Translating it yields CASRTGGTDTQYF.

The V and J genes are TRBV5-1 and TRBJ1-3; 8 nucleotides line up with TRBD1. From germline, CDR1 is SGHRS and CDR2 YFSETQ. CDR3 length: 15 residues. The trim removed 5 bases at V and 0 bases at J, leaving 4 bases unmatched. CDR3 in DNA: TGCGCCAGCAGGGCAGGGGGCCCCTCTGGAAACACCATATATTTT. Amino acids: CASRAGGPSGNTIYF. Full variable domain (rest looked up from reference TRBV5-1 and TRBJ1-3): KAGVTQTPRYLIKTRGQQVTLSCSPISGHRSVSWYQQTPGQGLQFLFEYFSETQRNKGNFPGRFSGRQFSNSRSEMNVSTLELGDSALYLCASRAGGPSGNTIYFGEGSWLTVV.

The V call is TRBV27, the J call TRBJ2-7, with 11 bases fitting TRBD1. CDR3 length: 15 amino acids. The V segment lost 5 bases and the J segment 3 bases; nucleotides outside the gene matches: 6. The germline CDR1 and CDR2 sequences are MNHEY and SMNVEV (reference sequence). Here the CDR3 DNA reads TGTGCCAGCAGTCCTACCGGGACAGGGGGCTACGAGCAGTACTTC. Protein product: CASSPTGTGGYEQYF.

There are many counts of this clone. The rearrangement links TRBV6-1 to TRBJ1-3; the D gene is possibly TRBD1 (5 bases). Looked up from germline, CDR1 is MNHNS and CDR2 is SASEGT. CDR3 length: 15 residues. V lost 1 base, J lost 1 base, and 8 bases lay in between. CDR3 residues: CASSEEAGSGNTIYF. The CDR3 DNA is TGTGCCAGCAGTGAAGAGGCAGGGTCTGGAAACACCATATATTTT.

This clone was counted a few times. The rearrangement joins TRBV29-1 to TRBJ1-4, with TRBD1 matching over 7 bases. There are 14 residues in the CDR3. Germline CDR1 SQVTM, CDR2 ANQGSEA. J was trimmed by 7 bases and V by 1 base; bases with no gene match: 6. CDR3 protein: CSVEGQGWGEKLFF. The CDR3 DNA sequence: TGCAGCGTTGAAGGACAGGGCTGGGGTGAAAAACTGTTTTTT. Supplemented by reference TRBV29-1 and TRBJ1-4, the full variable domain reads SAVISQKPSRDICQRGTSLTIQCQVDSQVTMMFWYRQQPGQSLTLIATANQGSEATYESGFVIDKFPISRPNLTFSTLTVSNMSPEDSSIYLCSVEGQGWGEKLFFGSGTQLSVL.

This clone was seen a few times. This chain joins TRBV29-1 and TRBJ2-7, with D perhaps TRBD2 (5 bases). Germline values: CDR1 SQVTM, CDR2 ANQGSEA. The V end lost 5 bases, the J end lost 0 bases, and 11 bases lay between the germline ends. The CDR3 is 13 residues long. This CDR3 reads CSVQGRISYEQYF. CDR3 DNA: TGCAGCGTTCAAGGGAGAATCTCCTACGAGCAGTACTTC.

Only a few counts were recorded for this clone. Here the CDR3 DNA reads TGTGCCAGCAGCTTAGTAGCTTATGGCTACACCTTC. Protein: CASSLVAYGYTF. This chain joins TRBV7-2 and TRBJ1-2; D ambiguous. Trimming removed 1 base at V and 5 bases at J, with 5 bases between. Germline V gives CDR1 SGHTA, CDR2 FQGNSA. The CDR3 is made up of 12 amino acids.

This clone was counted between two and nine times. This chain joins TRBV18 and TRBJ2-1, with D possibly being TRBD2 (6 bases). From germline, CDR1 is KGHSH and CDR2 LQKENI. V was cut by 3 bases and J by 0 bases, with 24 bases left in between. This CDR3 contains 20 residues. CDR3 nucleotide sequence: TGTGCCAGCTCACCGGCGTCCACCCGGGACTCCGAAGGCTCCTACAATGAGCAGTTCTTC. Translating gives CASSPASTRDSEGSYNEQFF. The full variable domain, completed using reference TRBV18 and TRBJ2-1, is NAGVMQNPRHLVRRRGQEARLRCSPMKGHSHVYWYRQLPEEGLKFMVYLQKENIIDESGMPKERFSAEFPKEGPSILRIQQVVRGDSAAYFCASSPASTRDSEGSYNEQFFGPGTRLTVL.

The J gene is TRBJ2-2, the V gene TRBV14; 12 nucleotides line up with TRBD1. CDR1 SGHDN and CDR2 FVKESK come from the germline V gene. There are 15 residues in the CDR3. Trimming cost V 4 bases and J 6 bases; bases outside gene matches: 3. The DNA of the CDR3 is TGTGCCAGCAGCCGAGGGACAGGGGGCTCCGGGGAGCTGTTTTTT. Its protein product is CASSRGTGGSGELFF.

This chain connects TRBV7-9 to TRBJ1-1; D is unresolved. Germline CDR1 is SEHNR and CDR2 is FQNEAQ (reference sequence). The CDR3 runs to 13 residues. With 1 base removed from V and 11 bases from J, the gap between germline ends came to 14 bases. This CDR3 reads CASSLGGAMGAFF. Here the CDR3 DNA reads TGTGCCAGCAGCTTAGGGGGAGCGATGGGGGCTTTCTTT.

The V call is TRBV4-1, the J call TRBJ2-5; a possible D gene is TRBD2 (6 bases). CDR3 length equals 14 residues. V lost 0 bases and J lost 7, with 12 bases in between. Looked up from germline, CDR1 is MGHRA and CDR2 is YSYEKL. CDR3 bases: TGCGCCAGCAGCCAAGATCCGGGAGCTTGGACCCAGTACTTC. This sequence encodes CASSQDPGAWTQYF.

This chain links TRBV10-3 with TRBJ2-3; unclear D gene. The germline V and J ends were trimmed by 3 bases and 2 bases, with 3 bases remaining between them. Germline V lookup: CDR1 ENHRY, CDR2 SYGVKD. The length of the CDR3 is 12 residues. The DNA for the CDR3 is TGTGCCATCAGTGACTCCACAGATACGCAGTATTTT. Its translation is CAISDSTDTQYF.

The CDR3 loop reads CASSHHGRGNYGYTF. The CDR3 DNA is TGTGCCAGCAGTCACCATGGACGGGGTAACTATGGCTACACCTTC. V usage is TRBV6-6 and J usage is TRBJ1-2; D gene ambiguous. CDR3 size: 15 residues. In germline, CDR1 is MNHNY, CDR2 SVGAGI (reference sequence). The V end was cut by 5 bases, the J end by 1 base, with 14 bases between.